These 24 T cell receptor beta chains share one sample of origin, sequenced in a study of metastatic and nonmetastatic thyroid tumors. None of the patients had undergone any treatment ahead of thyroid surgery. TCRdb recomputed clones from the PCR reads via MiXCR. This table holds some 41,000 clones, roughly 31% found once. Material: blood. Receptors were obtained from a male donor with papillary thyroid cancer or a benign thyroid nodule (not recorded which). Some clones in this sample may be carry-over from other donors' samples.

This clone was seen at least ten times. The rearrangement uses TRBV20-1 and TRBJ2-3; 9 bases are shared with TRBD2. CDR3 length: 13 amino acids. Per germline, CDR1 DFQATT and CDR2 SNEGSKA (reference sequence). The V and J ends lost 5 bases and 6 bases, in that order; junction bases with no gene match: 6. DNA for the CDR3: TGCAGTGCTCCCGGGACTAGCTCGGATACGCAGTATTTT. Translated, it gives CSAPGTSSDTQYF.

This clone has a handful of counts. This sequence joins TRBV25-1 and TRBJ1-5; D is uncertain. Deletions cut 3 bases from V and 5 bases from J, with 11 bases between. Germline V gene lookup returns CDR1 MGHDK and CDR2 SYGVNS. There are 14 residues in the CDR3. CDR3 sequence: CASSDSNPDQPQHF. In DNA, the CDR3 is TGTGCCAGCAGTGATTCCAACCCGGATCAGCCCCAGCATTTT.

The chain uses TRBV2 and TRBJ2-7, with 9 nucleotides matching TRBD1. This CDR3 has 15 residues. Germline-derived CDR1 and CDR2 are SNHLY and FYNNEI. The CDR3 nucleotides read TGTGACAGGAGTGTACCTGGGGACAGGGATTACGAGCAGTACTTC. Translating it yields CDRSVPGDRDYEQYF. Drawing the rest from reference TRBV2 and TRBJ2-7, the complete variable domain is EPEVTQTPSHQVTQMGQEVILRCVPISNHLYFYWYRQILGQKVEFLVSFYNNEISEKSEIFDDQFSVERPDGSNFTLKIRSTKLEDSAMYFCDRSVPGDRDYEQYFGPGTRLTVT.

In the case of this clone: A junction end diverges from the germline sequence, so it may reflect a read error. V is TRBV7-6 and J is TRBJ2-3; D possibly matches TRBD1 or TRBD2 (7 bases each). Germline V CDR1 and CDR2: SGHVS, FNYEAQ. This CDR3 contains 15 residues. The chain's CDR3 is CASSLGGGSTDKQYF. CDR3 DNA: TGTGCGAGCAGCTTAGGGGGCGGGAGCACAGATAAGCAGTATTTT. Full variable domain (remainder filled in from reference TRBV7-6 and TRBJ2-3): GAGVSQSPRYKVTKRGQDVALRCDPISGHVSLYWYRQALGQGPEFLTYFNYEAQQDKSGLPNDRFSAERPEGSISTLTIQRTEQRDSAMYRCASSLGGGSTDKQYFGPGTRLTVL.

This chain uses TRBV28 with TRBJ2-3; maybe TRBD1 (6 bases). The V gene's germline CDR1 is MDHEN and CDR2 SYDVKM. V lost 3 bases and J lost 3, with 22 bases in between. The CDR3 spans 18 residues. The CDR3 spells CASSFWGQVRSLTDTQYF. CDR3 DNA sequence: TGTGCCAGCAGTTTTTGGGGGCAAGTGCGGAGTTTGACAGATACGCAGTATTTT.

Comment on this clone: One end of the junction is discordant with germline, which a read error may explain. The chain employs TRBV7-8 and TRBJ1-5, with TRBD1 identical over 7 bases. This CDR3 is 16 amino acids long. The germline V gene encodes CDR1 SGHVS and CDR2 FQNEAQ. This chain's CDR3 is CASRLDGTEKGQPQHF. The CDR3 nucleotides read TGTGCCAGCAGATTAGATGGGACAGAGAAGGGGCAGCCCCAGCATTTT.

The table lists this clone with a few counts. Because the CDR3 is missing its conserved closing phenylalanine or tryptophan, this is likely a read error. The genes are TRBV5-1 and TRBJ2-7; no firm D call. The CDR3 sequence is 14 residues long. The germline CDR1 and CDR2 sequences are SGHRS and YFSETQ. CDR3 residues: CASSLGQTSSEQYL. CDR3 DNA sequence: TGCGCCAGCAGCTTGGGGCAGACCTCCTCCGAGCAGTACCTC.

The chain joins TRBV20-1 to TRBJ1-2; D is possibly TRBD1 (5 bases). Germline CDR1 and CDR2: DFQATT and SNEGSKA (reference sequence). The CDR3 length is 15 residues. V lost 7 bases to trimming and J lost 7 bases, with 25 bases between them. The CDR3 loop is CSGMGQRGNSLGYTF. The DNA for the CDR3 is TGCAGTGGGATGGGGCAGCGGGGAAATTCTCTTGGCTACACCTTC.

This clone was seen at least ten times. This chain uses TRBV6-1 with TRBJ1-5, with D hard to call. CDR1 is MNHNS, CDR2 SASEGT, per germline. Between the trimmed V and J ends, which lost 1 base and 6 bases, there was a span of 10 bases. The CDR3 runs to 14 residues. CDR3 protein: CASSEGGGSQPQHF. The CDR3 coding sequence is TGTGCCAGCAGTGAAGGGGGAGGGAGTCAGCCCCAGCATTTT.

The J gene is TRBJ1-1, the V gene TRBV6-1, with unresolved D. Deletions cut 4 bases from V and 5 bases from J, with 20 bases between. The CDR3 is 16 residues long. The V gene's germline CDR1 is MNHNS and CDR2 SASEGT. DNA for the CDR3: TGTGCCAGCAGTGTCGAACCTGCATCAAGGTGTACTGAAGCTTTCTTT. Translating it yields CASSVEPASRCTEAFF.

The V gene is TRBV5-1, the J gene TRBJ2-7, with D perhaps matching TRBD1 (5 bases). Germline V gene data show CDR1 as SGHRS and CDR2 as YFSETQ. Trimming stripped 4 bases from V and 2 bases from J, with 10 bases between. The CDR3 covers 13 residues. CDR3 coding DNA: TGCGCCAGCAGCCCCGCGGACACCTACGAGCAGTACTTC. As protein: CASSPADTYEQYF.

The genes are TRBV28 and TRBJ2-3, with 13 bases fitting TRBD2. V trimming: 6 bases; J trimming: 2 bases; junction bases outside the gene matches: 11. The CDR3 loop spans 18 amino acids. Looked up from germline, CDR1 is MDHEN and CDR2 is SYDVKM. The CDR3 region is CASRPTSGRAGHTDTQYF. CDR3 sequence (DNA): TGTGCCAGCAGACCCACTAGCGGGAGGGCCGGCCACACAGATACGCAGTATTTT.

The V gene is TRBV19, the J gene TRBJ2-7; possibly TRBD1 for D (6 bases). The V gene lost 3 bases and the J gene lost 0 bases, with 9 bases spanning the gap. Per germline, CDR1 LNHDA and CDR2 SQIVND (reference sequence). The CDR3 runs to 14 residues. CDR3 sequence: CASSISGDSYEQYF. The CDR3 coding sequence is TGTGCCAGTAGTATTTCAGGGGACTCCTACGAGCAGTACTTC.

The CDR3 DNA reads TGCAGTGCTGCACAGGGTCTAGCGGGAGCATACGAGCAGTACTTC. Amino acids: CSAAQGLAGAYEQYF. This rearrangement joins TRBV20-1 to TRBJ2-7, with 10 positions matching TRBD2. Looked up from germline, CDR1 is DFQATT and CDR2 is SNEGSKA (reference sequence). The CDR3 has 15 amino acids. V shed 5 bases and J 4 bases; nucleotides not matched to a gene: 11.

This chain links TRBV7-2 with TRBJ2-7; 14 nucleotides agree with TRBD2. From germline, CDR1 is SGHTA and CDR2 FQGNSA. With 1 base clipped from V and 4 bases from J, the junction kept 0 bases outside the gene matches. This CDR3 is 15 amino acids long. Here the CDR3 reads CASSLGLAGGYEQYF. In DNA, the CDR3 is TGTGCCAGCAGCTTAGGACTAGCGGGAGGGTACGAGCAGTACTTC.

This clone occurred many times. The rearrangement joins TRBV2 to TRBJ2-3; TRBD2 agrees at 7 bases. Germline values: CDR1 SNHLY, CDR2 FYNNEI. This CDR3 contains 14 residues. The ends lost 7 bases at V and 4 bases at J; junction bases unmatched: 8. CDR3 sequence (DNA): TGTGCCAGCATCCGGGGGGAGGATCCAGATACGCAGTATTTT. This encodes CASIRGEDPDTQYF. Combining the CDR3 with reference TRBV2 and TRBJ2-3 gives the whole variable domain EPEVTQTPSHQVTQMGQEVILRCVPISNHLYFYWYRQILGQKVEFLVSFYNNEISEKSEIFDDQFSVERPDGSNFTLKIRSTKLEDSAMYFCASIRGEDPDTQYFGPGTRLTVL.

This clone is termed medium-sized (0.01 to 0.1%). The CDR3 DNA reads as TGTGCCAGCAGTACCCGACGGGGGGGGTCCTACGAGCAGTACTTC. As protein: CASSTRRGGSYEQYF. The V and J genes are TRBV12-3 or TRBV12-4 and TRBJ2-7; TRBD2 matches at 8 bases. The CDR3 is 15 residues long. Trimming took 5 bases from V and 1 from J; bases not matched to a gene: 7.

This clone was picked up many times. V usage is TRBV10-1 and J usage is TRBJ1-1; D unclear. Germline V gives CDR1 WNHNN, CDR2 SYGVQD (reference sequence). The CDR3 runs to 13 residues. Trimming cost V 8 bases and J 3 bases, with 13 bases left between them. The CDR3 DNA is TGCGCCAGCCGGTTGAATGTGGACACTGAAGCTTTCTTT. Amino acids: CASRLNVDTEAFF.

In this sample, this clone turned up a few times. The CDR3 reads CASSLGGRVKGYTF. The CDR3 DNA follows: TGTGCCAGCAGTTTAGGCGGCAGGGTTAAAGGCTACACCTTC. This chain links TRBV28 with TRBJ1-2; TRBD1 might be the D (5 bases). V dropped 2 bases and J dropped 8 bases, with 15 bases sitting between them. Germline V gene sequence: CDR1 MDHEN, CDR2 SYDVKM. This CDR3 contains 14 residues.

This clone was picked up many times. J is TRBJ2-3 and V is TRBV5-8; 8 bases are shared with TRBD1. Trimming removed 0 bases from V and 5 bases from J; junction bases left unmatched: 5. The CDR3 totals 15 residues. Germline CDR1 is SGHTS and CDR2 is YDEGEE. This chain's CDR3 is CASSLAGGGGDTQYF. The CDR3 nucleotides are TGTGCCAGCAGCTTGGCAGGGGGCGGAGGAGATACGCAGTATTTT.

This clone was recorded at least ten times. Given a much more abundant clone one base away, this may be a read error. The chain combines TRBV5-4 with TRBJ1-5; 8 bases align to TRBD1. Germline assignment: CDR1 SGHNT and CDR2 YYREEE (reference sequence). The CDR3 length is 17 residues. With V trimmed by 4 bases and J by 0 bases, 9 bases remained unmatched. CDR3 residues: CASSLGITGGSNQPQHF. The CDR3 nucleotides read TGTGCCAGCAGCCTTGGGATCACAGGGGGTAGCAATCAGCCCCAGCATTTT. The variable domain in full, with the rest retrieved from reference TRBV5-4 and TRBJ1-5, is ETGVTQSPTHLIKTRGQQVTLRCSSQSGHNTVSWYQQALGQGPQFIFQYYREEENGRGNFPPRFSGLQFPNYSSELNVNALELDDSALYLCASSLGITGGSNQPQHFGDGTRLSIL.

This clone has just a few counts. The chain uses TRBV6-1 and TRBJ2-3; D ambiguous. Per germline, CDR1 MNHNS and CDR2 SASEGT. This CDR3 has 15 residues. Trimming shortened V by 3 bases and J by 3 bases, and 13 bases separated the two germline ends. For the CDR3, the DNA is TGTGCCAGCAGTGATAGGCCTTCTGCTACAGATACGCAGTATTTT. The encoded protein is CASSDRPSATDTQYF.

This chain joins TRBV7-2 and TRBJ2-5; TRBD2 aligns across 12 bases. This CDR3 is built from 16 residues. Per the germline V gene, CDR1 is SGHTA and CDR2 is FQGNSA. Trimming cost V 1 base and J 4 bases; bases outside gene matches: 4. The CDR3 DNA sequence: TGTGCCAGCAGCTTAGGTGGACTAGCGGGATTAGAGACCCAGTACTTC. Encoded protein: CASSLGGLAGLETQYF. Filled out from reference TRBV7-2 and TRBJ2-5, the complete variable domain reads GAGVSQSPSNKVTEKGKDVELRCDPISGHTALYWYRQSLGQGLEFLIYFQGNSAPDKSGLPSDRFSAERTGGSVSTLTIQRTQQEDSAVYLCASSLGGLAGLETQYFGPGTRLLVL.

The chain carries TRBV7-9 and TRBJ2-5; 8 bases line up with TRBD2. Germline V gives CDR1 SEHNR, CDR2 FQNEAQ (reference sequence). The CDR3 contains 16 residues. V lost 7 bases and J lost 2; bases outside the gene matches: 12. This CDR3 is CASISRYSGMQETQYF. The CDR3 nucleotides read TGTGCCAGCATCTCTCGCTATAGCGGGATGCAAGAGACCCAGTACTTC.